A single sample gave rise to the 22 T cell receptor beta chains below, sequenced in a study of T cell responses to AZD1222 COVID-19 vaccine. TCRdb keeps only in-frame clones here, not all; method: immunoSEQ multiplex PCR. This table holds roughly 96,000 clones, around 89% found once. The source material was peripheral blood, sampled on day 0 of AZD1222 vaccination. The receptors were gathered from an adult in good health.

The V gene is TRBV7-3, the J gene TRBJ2-2; 10 bases line up with TRBD2. Losses at the gene ends were 2 bases for V and 4 bases for J; bases not matched to a gene: 10. This CDR3 has 18 residues. From germline, CDR1 is SGHTA and CDR2 FQGTGA. CDR3 loop: CASSLFPSGRGGTGELFF. CDR3 sequence (DNA): TGTGCCAGCAGCTTATTTCCTAGCGGGAGAGGGGGCACCGGGGAGCTGTTTTTT.

The chain carries TRBV7-9 and TRBJ2-5, with a weak D call TRBD1 (6 bases). Trimming pared 4 bases from V and 1 base from J, leaving 13 bases between. Per the germline V gene, CDR1 is SEHNR and CDR2 is FQNEAQ (reference sequence). CDR3 length equals 15 residues. As DNA, the CDR3 is TGTGCCAGCAGCTCTACAGGGAGTCGCCAAGAGACCCAGTACTTC. Its protein is CASSSTGSRQETQYF.

The CDR3 sequence is CASSRLGAGEVTQYF. The CDR3 DNA reads as TGTGCCAGCAGTAGGTTGGGGGCGGGAGAAGTGACCCAGTACTTC. V gene TRBV2 combines with J gene TRBJ2-5, with a weak D call TRBD2 (7 bases). The CDR3 has 15 amino acids. Trimming removed 5 bases at V and 7 bases at J, with 20 bases between. Germline V gives CDR1 SNHLY, CDR2 FYNNEI.

The chain links TRBV29-1 to TRBJ1-3, with a weak D call TRBD1 (5 bases). The germline gives CDR1 SQVTM, CDR2 ANQGSEA. The CDR3 has 13 residues. V dropped 3 bases and J dropped 1 base, with 7 bases sitting between them. The CDR3 region is CSVEGGSGNTIYF. CDR3 sequence (DNA): TGCAGCGTTGAGGGGGGTTCTGGAAACACCATATATTTT.

The gene calls are TRBV4-3 and TRBJ1-1; 9 nucleotides align to TRBD1. The CDR3 covers 13 residues. The trim removed 7 bases at V and 3 bases at J, leaving 3 bases unmatched. Germline loops: CDR1 LGHNA, CDR2 YSLEER. The CDR3 DNA sequence: TGCGCCAGCACCTGGGACAGGGACACTGAAGCTTTCTTT. Translated: CASTWDRDTEAFF.

This chain links TRBV7-2 with TRBJ2-1; D perhaps matches TRBD1 (7 bases). Germline CDR1 is SGHTA and CDR2 is FQGNSA. With 4 bases removed from V and 0 bases from J, the gap between germline ends came to 10 bases. This CDR3 region has 15 residues. The CDR3 DNA follows: TGTGCCAGCAGCTGGCGGGACAGCTCCTACAATGAGCAGTTCTTC. Translating gives CASSWRDSSYNEQFF.

The V and J genes are TRBV10-1 and TRBJ2-1; D is uncertain. The CDR3 is 11 residues long. CDR1 is WNHNN, CDR2 SYGVQD, per germline (reference sequence). V was pared by 6 bases and J by 8 bases, with 8 bases between. Written as DNA, the CDR3 is TGCGCCAGCAGCTTTAGGGATGAGCAGTTCTTC. This gives the protein CASSFRDEQFF.

The rearrangement links TRBV28 to TRBJ1-6; 7 nucleotides agree with TRBD1. This CDR3 region has 19 residues. Losses at the gene ends were 3 bases for V and 8 bases for J; bases not matched to a gene: 19. The germline V gene encodes CDR1 MDHEN and CDR2 SYDVKM. Written as DNA, the CDR3 is TGTGCCAGCAGTTTGTGGACAGGAGTCCCACCGCGGAGTGATTCACCCCTCCACTTT. It codes for CASSLWTGVPPRSDSPLHF.

This clone has ten or more counts. The chain carries TRBV4-1 and TRBJ1-5; no firm D call. Germline V CDR1 and CDR2: MGHRA, YSYEKL. This CDR3 has 13 amino acids. The V gene lost 4 bases and the J gene lost 4 bases, with 8 bases spanning the gap. The CDR3 DNA is TGCGCCAGCAGCCGTCAGTATAATCAGCCCCAGCATTTT. Translating gives CASSRQYNQPQHF.

The V call is TRBV9, the J call TRBJ1-1; TRBD1 matches at 7 bases. The germline gives CDR1 SGDLS, CDR2 YYNGEE. The CDR3 consists of 14 residues. The J segment lost 4 bases and the V segment lost 3 bases, leaving 6 bases of the junction unmatched. The CDR3 reads CASSEAGGVTEAFF. The CDR3 region has the DNA TGTGCCAGCAGCGAGGCAGGGGGGGTCACTGAAGCTTTCTTT. The full variable domain, completed using reference TRBV9 and TRBJ1-1, is DSGVTQTPKHLITATGQRVTLRCSPRSGDLSVYWYQQSLDQGLQFLIQYYNGEERAKGNILERFSAQQFPDLHSELNLSSLELGDSALYFCASSEAGGVTEAFFGQGTRLTVV.

The table lists this clone with a few counts. The J gene is TRBJ2-2, the V gene TRBV7-3, with 7 positions matching TRBD2. Germline V gives CDR1 SGHTA, CDR2 FQGTGA. This CDR3 has 16 amino acids. With 4 bases clipped from V and 1 base from J, the junction kept 6 bases outside the gene matches. This chain's CDR3 is CASSSTSSGNTGELFF. Written as DNA, the CDR3 is TGTGCCAGCAGCTCGACCTCTAGCGGGAACACCGGGGAGCTGTTTTTT.

V is TRBV12-3 or TRBV12-4 and J is TRBJ1-1; TRBD1 might be the D (5 bases). This CDR3 has 12 residues. V shed 3 bases and J shed 14 bases, with 16 bases lying between them. This CDR3 is CASSLVGRDAFF. DNA of the CDR3: TGTGCCAGCAGTTTGGTGGGACGGGACGCGTTCTTT.

This clone showed up just a few times. The V gene is TRBV7-9, the J gene TRBJ1-1, with D hard to call. This CDR3 spans 13 amino acids. Germline V lookup: CDR1 SEHNR, CDR2 FQNEAQ (reference sequence). V shed 1 base and J shed 6 bases, with 9 bases lying between them. The CDR3 DNA is TGTGCCAGCAGCTTAGGAGGGTTGCCTGAAGCTTTCTTT. As protein: CASSLGGLPEAFF.

Only one count was recorded for this clone. The chain links TRBV12-3 or TRBV12-4 to TRBJ2-1, with unresolved D. The CDR3 runs 13 residues. V shed 3 bases and J shed 4 bases, with 7 bases lying between them. The DNA of the CDR3 is TGTGCCAGCAGTTTGAGGCGATACAATGAGCAGTTCTTC. Translated: CASSLRRYNEQFF.

The CDR3 protein is CASSRQAQGTEAFF. The CDR3 coding sequence is TGTGCCAGCAGCCGTCAGGCGCAGGGAACTGAAGCTTTCTTT. V usage is TRBV4-2 and J usage is TRBJ1-1; the D gene is possibly TRBD1 (5 bases). The V gene's germline CDR1 is LGHNA and CDR2 YNFKEQ. The CDR3 consists of 14 residues. Trimming pared 4 bases from V and 5 bases from J, leaving 14 bases between.

The rearrangement joins TRBV27 to TRBJ2-1, with 7 bases matching TRBD1. V lost 6 bases and J lost 4; bases outside the gene matches: 9. Germline V gene lookup returns CDR1 MNHEY and CDR2 SMNVEV (reference sequence). The CDR3 is made up of 15 amino acids. CDR3 nucleotide sequence: TGTGCCAGCAGCTGGGGACAGCCGAATTACAATGAGCAGTTCTTC. Its translation: CASSWGQPNYNEQFF.

V usage is TRBV28 and J usage is TRBJ2-1, with a possible D match to TRBD1 (5 bases). This CDR3 region has 19 residues. Trimming stripped 5 bases from V and 0 bases from J, with 23 bases between. The germline V gene has CDR1 MDHEN and CDR2 SYDVKM. The CDR3 region is CASSPPGHWRPYSYNEQFF. CDR3 coding DNA: TGTGCCAGCAGTCCACCAGGGCATTGGCGGCCTTACTCCTACAATGAGCAGTTCTTC.

The chain is built from TRBV7-9 and TRBJ2-3; a weak D match, TRBD2 (6 bases). Trimming shortened V by 6 bases and J by 2 bases, and 18 bases separated the two germline ends. The CDR3 covers 16 residues. Per the germline V gene, CDR1 is SEHNR and CDR2 is FQNEAQ (reference sequence). The CDR3 reads CASSIVLGLHTDTQYF. In nucleotides, the CDR3 is TGTGCCAGCAGTATCGTGTTGGGACTCCACACAGATACGCAGTATTTT.

This chain links TRBV9 with TRBJ2-5, with a weak D call TRBD2 (5 bases). The germline V and J ends were trimmed by 0 bases and 5 bases, with 17 bases remaining between them. The CDR3 consists of 16 residues. Germline CDR1 is SGDLS and CDR2 is YYNGEE. In DNA, the CDR3 is TGTGCCAGCAGCGTAGATGCCTTCCGGAGGTCGGAGACCCAGTACTTC. It translates to CASSVDAFRRSETQYF.

This sequence joins TRBV19 and TRBJ1-6, with 7 bases fitting TRBD1. In germline, CDR1 is LNHDA, CDR2 SQIVND (reference sequence). V gave up 4 bases and J gave up 10 bases; unmatched junction bases: 7. The CDR3 spans 14 residues. CDR3 nucleotide sequence: TGTGCCAGTAGTAACAGGGGAGGGCAATCACCCCTCCACTTT. It codes for CASSNRGGQSPLHF.

J is TRBJ1-4 and V is TRBV3-1 (or the pseudogene TRBV3-2), with D tentatively TRBD1 (5 bases). In germline, CDR1 is LGHDT, CDR2 YNNKEL (reference sequence). V shed 2 bases and J shed 8 bases, with 9 bases lying between them. The CDR3 totals 13 residues. This CDR3 is CASSQRGEEKLFF. CDR3 nucleotide sequence: TGTGCCAGCAGCCAACGGGGCGAAGAAAAACTGTTTTTT.

This clone was picked up one time. This chain links TRBV10-3 with TRBJ2-7; D is perhaps TRBD2 (6 bases). Germline assignment: CDR1 ENHRY and CDR2 SYGVKD. Between the trimmed V and J ends, which lost 0 bases and 4 bases, there was a span of 16 bases. The CDR3 has 16 amino acids. The CDR3 sequence: CAISESHSGAGYEQYF. DNA for the CDR3: TGTGCCATCAGTGAGTCTCATAGCGGAGCTGGGTACGAGCAGTACTTC.